The clone carrying this T cell receptor (beta chain) was seen more than once but under ten times. Germline CDR1 reads SGHRS; CDR2 reads YFSETQ. The CDR3 loop spans 15 amino acids. V was shortened by 1 base and J by 2 bases, with 12 bases between the two germline ends. MiXCR, run by TCRdb on the 5' RACE reads, gives a single entry per CDR3 protein. Counted here are approximately 1.8 million distinct CDR3 sequences, about 32% occurring once; the ten biggest clones make up about 0.3%. The source of the sample is a study of identical twins. This sequence originates from a newborn girl in good health. The sequenced material came from cord blood. The rearrangement joins TRBV5-1 to TRBJ1-1; D is ambiguous. DNA for the CDR3: TGCGCCAGCAGCTTGTTTTCGACCGACAACACTGAAGCTTTCTTT. Translation gives CASSLFSTDNTEAFF.